This T cell receptor (beta chain) was sequenced for a study of shared clonotypes between healthy human individuals. This table comes from immunoSEQ multiplex PCR, and its TCRdb copy is limited to in-frame clones, with some not included. The table shows fewer than 2.5 million clones, with under 95% occurring only once. CDR3 length: 15 amino acids. V was shortened by 1 base and J by 10 bases, with 19 bases between the two germline ends. Germline V CDR1 and CDR2: MNHEY, SMNVEV (reference sequence). The specimen was naive CD4+ T cells from PBMCs. Noted subset: CD45RA+ positively selected. The sequence was collected from a man between 18 and 29 years old in good health. Some clones in this sample may be carry-over from other donors' samples. V is TRBV27 and J is TRBJ1-1; D might be TRBD1 (5 bases). CDR3 DNA sequence: TGTGCCAGCAGTTTATTGGGAGGGGTAGGGAAAAGAGCTTTCTTT. It codes for CASSLLGGVGKRAFF.